This T cell receptor (beta chain) was observed in a study of Ad26.COV2.S vaccination and SARS-CoV-2 variants. Study information: Enrollment placed the donor in the COV1001 Ad26.COV2.S trial arm. Donor got 5x10^10 or 1x10^11 viral particles of Ad26.COV2.S.

Treatment noted: 15 to 20 received Ad26.COV2.S at low or high dose, single or two shots; 5 received placebo; per-sample allocation not given. Samples were taken on day 63 after the first vaccine or placebo injection. Trimming cost V 8 bases and J 8 bases; bases outside gene matches: 11. The germline V gene encodes CDR1 MDHEN and CDR2 SYDVKM. This CDR3 contains 13 residues. Here immunoSEQ multiplex PCR was the method, and the copy in TCRdb shows in-frame clones only, minus some. Here the sample spans 440,000 or so clones, roughly 87% being singletons. Source: peripheral blood, taken in a trial of Ad26.COV2.S vaccine versus placebo. V is TRBV28 and J is TRBJ1-1; 7 bases fit TRBD1. This sequence was found in a person between 18 and 59 years old who received the Ad26.COV2.S COVID-19 vaccine or a placebo. The CDR3 reads CASQTGIITEAFF. CDR3 DNA: TGTGCCAGCCAGACAGGGATAATAACGGAAGCTTTCTTT.